Presented here are 24 T cell receptor beta chains from one specimen sequenced in a study of ipilimumab plus nivolumab after autologous stem cell transplantation. Generated by immunoSEQ multiplex PCR, the TCRdb table keeps only in-frame clones and is missing some. The sample includes 10,000 or so clones, approximately 70% of them seen just once. The input for sequencing was PBMCs, taken in a trial of ipilimumab plus nivolumab as post-transplant consolidation. Receptors originate from a male donor with diffuse large B-cell lymphoma.

This clone occurred a few times. The chain recombines TRBV5-6 with TRBJ2-5; 7 bases align to TRBD2. This CDR3 spans 15 amino acids. The trim removed 5 bases at V and 1 base at J, leaving 8 bases unmatched. Per germline, CDR1 SGHDT and CDR2 YYEEEE. In nucleotides, the CDR3 is TGTGCCAGCAGAGGGGACGGGGGGTTCCAAGAGACCCAGTACTTC. This gives the protein CASRGDGGFQETQYF.

This chain connects TRBV29-1 to TRBJ2-1, with 9 nucleotides matching TRBD2. V trimming: 4 bases; J trimming: 8 bases; junction bases outside the gene matches: 9. Germline V gene data show CDR1 as SQVTM and CDR2 as ANQGSEA. The CDR3 extends over 14 amino acids. Written as DNA, the CDR3 is TGCAGCGTTGTGGGCGGGAGGGCCATGGATGAGCAGTTCTTC. Its protein product is CSVVGGRAMDEQFF.

This clone was counted a single time. The rearrangement uses TRBV11-3 and TRBJ2-7; D may be TRBD2 (5 bases). The CDR3 is 13 amino acids. The V gene lost 1 base and the J gene lost 4 bases, with 8 bases spanning the gap. Germline V gives CDR1 SGHNT, CDR2 YENEEA. The CDR3, as DNA: TGTGCCAGCAGCTTAGGTACGGGGTACGAGCAGTACTTC. Protein sequence: CASSLGTGYEQYF.

There are a few counts of this clone. Other DNA sequences in the same sample also yield this CDR3. This chain connects TRBV5-1 to TRBJ1-1; D is undetermined. The CDR3 contains 13 residues. CDR1 and CDR2 from the germline V gene are SGHRS and YFSETQ. V was pared by 2 bases and J by 0 bases, with 5 bases between. CDR3 sequence reads: CASSFSMNTEAFF. As DNA, the CDR3 is TGCGCCAGCAGCTTTAGTATGAACACTGAAGCTTTCTTT.

V and J are TRBV2 and TRBJ2-7, with 11 bases that match TRBD2. The J segment lost 5 bases and the V segment lost 6 bases, leaving 6 bases of the junction unmatched. Germline V gene sequence: CDR1 SNHLY, CDR2 FYNNEI. The CDR3 loop spans 14 amino acids. The CDR3 region is CASSKLAGDDEQYF. CDR3 nucleotides: TGTGCCAGCAGCAAACTAGCGGGGGACGACGAGCAGTACTTC.

The genes are TRBV10-1 and TRBJ1-2; no firm D call. Per the germline V gene, CDR1 is WNHNN and CDR2 is SYGVQD (reference sequence). The CDR3 has 13 residues. V was clipped by 6 bases and J by 2 bases, with 10 bases between them. CDR3 loop: CASSQDGNYGYTF. The CDR3 DNA sequence: TGCGCCAGCAGCCAAGACGGGAACTATGGCTACACCTTC.

This sequence joins TRBV5-8 and TRBJ2-7, with 8 bases lining up with TRBD1. V gave up 4 bases and J gave up 2 bases; unmatched junction bases: 11. Germline V lookup: CDR1 SGHTS, CDR2 YDEGEE. This CDR3 comprises 16 residues. CDR3 sequence reads: CASSLDLMTGAYEQYF. DNA of the CDR3: TGTGCCAGCAGCCTTGACCTCATGACAGGGGCCTACGAGCAGTACTTC.

J is TRBJ2-1 and V is TRBV7-9, with 10 nucleotides matching TRBD1. The J segment lost 5 bases and the V segment lost 3 bases, leaving 4 bases of the junction unmatched. This CDR3 has 15 amino acids. Germline CDR1 reads SEHNR; CDR2 reads FQNEAQ (reference sequence). In DNA form, the CDR3 reads TGTGCCAGCAGCTTGGGGGGACAGGGGAACAATGAGCAGTTCTTC. As protein: CASSLGGQGNNEQFF. Combining the CDR3 with reference TRBV7-9 and TRBJ2-1 gives the whole variable domain DTGVSQNPRHKITKRGQNVTFRCDPISEHNRLYWYRQTLGQGPEFLTYFQNEAQLEKSRLLSDRFSAERPKGSFSTLEIQRTEQGDSAMYLCASSLGGQGNNEQFFGPGTRLTVL.

In its sample, this clone was seen once. The chain links TRBV10-2 to TRBJ2-7, with D possibly called TRBD1 or TRBD2 (7 bases each). The ends were cut back, 2 bases at V and 4 bases at J, with 12 bases in the middle. The CDR3 totals 14 residues. Germline V gene sequence: CDR1 WSHSY, CDR2 SAAADI. CDR3 in amino acids: CASSEGRGGYEQYF. The CDR3 DNA follows: TGCGCCAGCAGTGAGGGCAGGGGGGGATACGAGCAGTACTTC.

This sequence joins TRBV27 and TRBJ2-7; 8 bases are shared with TRBD1. V lost 8 bases and J lost 6; bases outside the gene matches: 9. CDR3 length: 13 amino acids. Germline V gives CDR1 MNHEY, CDR2 SMNVEV (reference sequence). CDR3 bases: TGTGCCAGCCATCAGCAGGGGGCTCTCGAGCAGTACTTC. It translates to CASHQQGALEQYF.

This chain links TRBV5-1 with TRBJ2-3, with no clear D. The V gene's germline CDR1 is SGHRS and CDR2 YFSETQ. CDR3 size: 15 residues. Trimming removed 0 bases from V and 2 bases from J, with 10 bases in between. As DNA, the CDR3 is TGCGCCAGCAGCTTGGATGTCCTCGCCACAGATACGCAGTATTTT. It specifies CASSLDVLATDTQYF.

The chain carries TRBV9 and TRBJ2-2; no reliable D call. Trimming removed 1 base at V and 4 bases at J, with 5 bases between. CDR1 and CDR2 (germline): SGDLS, YYNGEE. This CDR3 region has 13 residues. The CDR3 sequence: CASSVWGTGELFF. The CDR3 nucleotides read TGTGCCAGCAGCGTATGGGGCACCGGGGAGCTGTTTTTT.

CDR3 protein: CASRRLGSDWAREQYF. CDR3 nucleotide sequence: TGTGCCAGCAGACGCCTCGGTTCGGATTGGGCACGGGAGCAGTACTTC. V gene TRBV5-8 combines with J gene TRBJ2-7, with D unclear. There are 16 residues in the CDR3. Germline CDR1 is SGHTS and CDR2 is YDEGEE. Between the trimmed V and J ends, which lost 5 bases and 7 bases, there was a span of 25 bases. Full variable domain (rest looked up from reference TRBV5-8 and TRBJ2-7): EAGVTQSPTHLIKTRGQQATLRCSPISGHTSVYWYQQALGLGLQFLLWYDEGEERNRGNFPPRFSGRQFPNYSSELNVNALELEDSALYLCASRRLGSDWAREQYFGPGTRLTVT.

The rearrangement joins TRBV6-5 to TRBJ1-1; 10 bases are a match to TRBD1. J gave up 4 bases and V 0 bases, and 2 bases lay outside the gene matches. Germline CDR1 and CDR2: MNHEY and SVGAGI. This CDR3 comprises 15 residues. The CDR3 loop is CASSYSRTGGTEAFF. The CDR3 DNA is TGTGCCAGCAGTTACTCGAGGACAGGGGGCACTGAAGCTTTCTTT.

This chain links TRBV7-9 with TRBJ1-1; D not resolved. CDR3 length equals 14 residues. Germline V CDR1 and CDR2: SEHNR, FQNEAQ (reference sequence). V dropped 0 bases and J dropped 0 bases, with 5 bases sitting between them. CDR3 sequence: CASSLAGMNTEAFF. The CDR3, as DNA: TGTGCCAGCAGCTTAGCTGGGATGAACACTGAAGCTTTCTTT.

By sample fraction, this clone is large (0.1 to 1%). Other DNA sequences in this specimen translate into the identical CDR3. This chain uses TRBV5-1 with TRBJ1-1; D is unclear. With 5 bases removed from V and 8 bases from J, the gap between germline ends came to 16 bases. The CDR3 consists of 13 residues. The germline V gene has CDR1 SGHRS and CDR2 YFSETQ. The CDR3 bases are TGCGCCAGCAGACGAGGGTCGAGTTTCGAAGCTTTCTTT. Protein sequence: CASRRGSSFEAFF.

This sequence joins TRBV9 and TRBJ2-1; no reliable D call. The germline gives CDR1 SGDLS, CDR2 YYNGEE. With 0 bases removed from V and 4 bases from J, the gap between germline ends came to 14 bases. This CDR3 is 16 amino acids long. CDR3 nucleotide sequence: TGTGCCAGCAGCGTAGAAACAGTCCCCACTTACAATGAGCAGTTCTTC. Its translation: CASSVETVPTYNEQFF.

The rearrangement joins TRBV29-1 to TRBJ2-3, with D unresolved. Trimming removed 6 bases at V and 2 bases at J, with 21 bases between. Per the germline V gene, CDR1 is SQVTM and CDR2 is ANQGSEA. CDR3 length: 16 amino acids. The CDR3 loop is CSVTPRRTGPTDTQYF. CDR3 nucleotide sequence: TGCAGCGTGACCCCCCGCCGGACGGGCCCCACAGATACGCAGTATTTT.

V usage is TRBV19 and J usage is TRBJ2-7; no firm D call. Germline CDR1 is LNHDA and CDR2 is SQIVND (reference sequence). V lost 3 bases and J 0 bases, leaving 9 bases between the germline ends. The CDR3 is 14 amino acids. CDR3 sequence: CASSIQDLSYEQYF. CDR3 DNA sequence: TGTGCCAGTAGTATTCAAGATCTCTCCTACGAGCAGTACTTC.

The chain uses TRBV11-3 and TRBJ2-7; the D call may be TRBD1 or TRBD2 (6 bases each). Trimming cost V 5 bases and J 1 base, with 18 bases left between them. The CDR3 is 16 residues long. CDR1 SGHNT and CDR2 YENEEA come from the germline V gene. For the CDR3, the DNA is TGTGCCAGCAGCAAATTAACGGGGGCTGGGTCCTACGAGCAGTACTTC. Translating gives CASSKLTGAGSYEQYF.

In its sample, this clone ranks as medium-sized. This rearrangement joins TRBV7-9 to TRBJ1-4; 9 positions agree with TRBD1. J was trimmed by 5 bases and V by 5 bases; bases with no gene match: 3. The germline gives CDR1 SEHNR, CDR2 FQNEAQ (reference sequence). CDR3 size: 14 residues. The CDR3 bases are TGTGCCAGCAGCCCTGGGACAGGGAATGAAAAACTGTTTTTT. Protein product: CASSPGTGNEKLFF.

The chain uses TRBV6-6 and TRBJ2-1; 9 bases fit TRBD2. CDR3 size: 13 residues. Germline trimming cut 8 bases from V and 8 bases from J; bases unmatched to any gene: 7. Germline V CDR1 and CDR2: MNHNY, SVGAGI (reference sequence). CDR3 DNA: TGTGCCAGCGGTCGCGGGAGGGCCGATGAGCAGTTCTTC. Its protein is CASGRGRADEQFF.

This clone has more than one count but fewer than ten. The rearrangement links TRBV15 to TRBJ2-1; 10 bases fit TRBD2. Trimming cost V 2 bases and J 0 bases; bases outside gene matches: 4. The CDR3 runs 17 residues. Germline CDR1 reads LNHNV; CDR2 reads YYDKDF (reference sequence). CDR3 DNA: TGTGCCACCAGCAGAACCATAGCGGGGGGCTCCTACAATGAGCAGTTCTTC. Residues: CATSRTIAGGSYNEQFF.

This clone has a single count. At one end the junction does not follow the germline gene, possibly because of a read error. V is TRBV2 and J is TRBJ1-2; 8 bases agree with TRBD1. The CDR3 loop spans 9 amino acids. Germline V gene data show CDR1 as SNHLY and CDR2 as FYNNEI. The CDR3 coding sequence is TGTGCCACGGGACAGGCGAGAGCCTTC. This translates into CATGQARAF.